This TCR beta chain was documented in a study of shared clonotypes between healthy human individuals. This clone was seen a single time. This CDR3 is built from 15 residues. Germline trimming cut 4 bases from V and 3 bases from J; bases unmatched to any gene: 4. Per the germline V gene, CDR1 is SGHDT and CDR2 is YYEEEE. It was CD45RO-negative cells, positively selected for CCR7, that made up naive CD8 cells, with terminally differentiated effector memory CD45RA+ cells excluded. TCRdb's copy holds only in-frame clones and misses some; the assay was immunoSEQ multiplex PCR. The profile shows fewer than 850,000 clones, around 96% of them singletons.

The V gene is TRBV5-6, the J gene TRBJ2-7, with 13 bases lining up with TRBD2. This receptor was identified in a man aged 30 to 45 in good health. Sequencing was done on a sample of naive CD8+ T cells sorted from blood. This CDR3 reads CASSDGTSGIYEQYF. The CDR3 bases are TGTGCCAGCAGCGACGGGACTAGCGGGATCTACGAGCAGTACTTC.